This entry lists 28 T cell receptor beta chains sequenced from one sample in a study of Ad26.COV2.S vaccination and SARS-CoV-2 variants. Using immunoSEQ multiplex PCR, the repertoire was profiled, and TCRdb retains in-frame clones only, with some absent. The table has about 320,000 clones, around four fifths seen once; the top ten hold approximately 2.1%. Treatment described: about 20 received Ad26.COV2.S at low or high dose, single or two shots; about 5 received placebo; per-sample allocation not given. Day 63 after the first injection of vaccine or placebo was the sampling time. This material consisted of peripheral blood, taken in a trial of Ad26.COV2.S vaccine versus placebo. The receptors stem from a person aged 18-65 years who received the Ad26.COV2.S COVID-19 vaccine or a placebo.

The chain recombines TRBV5-6 with TRBJ1-3, with D possibly being TRBD1 (6 bases). The CDR3 totals 13 residues. Germline V gene data show CDR1 as SGHDT and CDR2 as YYEEEE. The ends were cut back, 3 bases at V and 2 bases at J, with 6 bases in the middle. The CDR3 reads CASSSGAGNTIYF. CDR3 coding DNA: TGTGCCAGCAGCTCAGGGGCTGGAAACACCATATATTTT.

This rearrangement joins TRBV12-3 or TRBV12-4 to TRBJ1-2, with D uncertain. This CDR3 spans 13 amino acids. V lost 1 base and J 1 base, leaving 4 bases between the germline ends. CDR3 nucleotides: TGTGCCAGCAGTTTAGAGAATAACTATGGCTACACCTTC. It specifies CASSLENNYGYTF.

This sequence joins TRBV6-1 and TRBJ1-1; D remains unclear. Germline CDR1 reads MNHNS; CDR2 reads SASEGT. V was trimmed by 2 bases and J by 5 bases, leaving 6 bases between them. This CDR3 comprises 12 residues. The CDR3 nucleotides read TGTGCCAGCAGTGAATTGGTTACTGAAGCTTTCTTT. Residues: CASSELVTEAFF.

V is TRBV11-3 and J is TRBJ2-7; 12 positions match TRBD1. Germline CDR1 SGHNT, CDR2 YENEEA. The V and J ends lost 5 bases and 3 bases, in that order; junction bases with no gene match: 5. The CDR3 runs to 15 residues. The CDR3 loop reads CASSPGTGGLYEQYF. The CDR3, as DNA: TGTGCCAGCAGCCCCGGGACAGGGGGCCTCTACGAGCAGTACTTC.

The V gene is TRBV28, the J gene TRBJ1-2; perhaps TRBD1 as D (6 bases). From germline, CDR1 is MDHEN and CDR2 SYDVKM. The CDR3 is 16 amino acids. Trimming pared 3 bases from V and 3 bases from J, leaving 17 bases between. CDR3 bases: TGTGCCAGCAGTTTGCGGGGCCTTTCAGGGGACTATGGCTACACCTTC. It yields the protein CASSLRGLSGDYGYTF.

The chain is built from TRBV6-1 and TRBJ2-1; TRBD2 is a possible D gene (6 bases). CDR3 length: 15 amino acids. V was pared by 3 bases and J by 8 bases, with 17 bases between. Germline CDR1 is MNHNS and CDR2 is SASEGT. The CDR3 protein is CASSEFAGPGYEQFF. CDR3 bases: TGTGCCAGCAGTGAGTTCGCGGGGCCAGGGTATGAGCAGTTCTTC.

The J gene is TRBJ2-5, the V gene TRBV5-1, with 7 bases fitting TRBD2. The CDR3 sequence is 16 residues long. CDR1 is SGHRS and CDR2 is YFSETQ in the germline V gene. V trimming: 0 bases; J trimming: 1 base; junction bases outside the gene matches: 6. Here the CDR3 DNA reads TGCGCCAGCAGCTTGGCCGTAGCTAGCGGCCAAGAGACCCAGTACTTC. It encodes CASSLAVASGQETQYF.

The chain joins TRBV5-6 to TRBJ2-1; TRBD1 matches at 7 bases. With 0 bases clipped from V and 4 bases from J, the junction kept 4 bases outside the gene matches. The CDR3 is made up of 15 amino acids. Germline lookup yields CDR1 SGHDT and CDR2 YYEEEE. The CDR3 DNA is TGTGCCAGCAGCTTGGGGACAGGTGGTTACAATGAGCAGTTCTTC. This gives the protein CASSLGTGGYNEQFF.

This chain joins TRBV30 and TRBJ1-1; TRBD1 aligns across 10 bases. The germline V gene has CDR1 GTSNPN and CDR2 SVGIG (reference sequence). The CDR3 is 15 amino acids. V lost 2 bases and J lost 4; bases outside the gene matches: 7. The CDR3 sequence: CAWSKKTGGFTEAFF. The CDR3 nucleotides are TGTGCCTGGAGTAAGAAGACAGGGGGCTTCACTGAAGCTTTCTTT.

The chain joins TRBV30 to TRBJ1-6; a weak D match, TRBD1 (6 bases). The CDR3 loop spans 14 amino acids. Per germline, CDR1 GTSNPN and CDR2 SVGIG (reference sequence). The ends were cut back, 4 bases at V and 9 bases at J, with 16 bases in the middle. The CDR3 protein is CAWTPAGATSPLHF. Here the CDR3 DNA reads TGTGCCTGGACCCCTGCGGGGGCCACTTCACCCCTCCACTTT.

This chain connects TRBV7-9 to TRBJ2-1; 8 bases line up with TRBD2. Losses at the gene ends were 10 bases for V and 7 bases for J; bases not matched to a gene: 6. The V gene's germline CDR1 is SEHNR and CDR2 FQNEAQ (reference sequence). The CDR3 length is 12 residues. CDR3 region: CAIRRGENEQFF. The CDR3 DNA reads as TGTGCCATACGGCGGGGGGAAAATGAGCAGTTCTTC.

This clone was seen a single time. The rearrangement joins TRBV24-1 to TRBJ2-5; D not resolved. V lost 4 bases and J lost 0, with 5 bases in between. This CDR3 has 13 residues. Germline V gene sequence: CDR1 KGHDR, CDR2 SFDVKD. Written as DNA, the CDR3 is TGTGCCACCAGTGACGGTAACCAAGAGACCCAGTACTTC. Amino acid sequence: CATSDGNQETQYF.

The rearrangement links TRBV6-1 to TRBJ1-5; unclear D gene. Per the germline V gene, CDR1 is MNHNS and CDR2 is SASEGT. Deletions cut 3 bases from V and 4 bases from J, with 10 bases between. The length of the CDR3 is 14 residues. CDR3 DNA sequence: TGTGCCAGCAGTGAGGAGGGTCGGAATCAGCCCCAGCATTTT. As protein: CASSEEGRNQPQHF.

The chain employs TRBV19 and TRBJ2-5, with D tentatively TRBD1 (7 bases). The germline gives CDR1 LNHDA, CDR2 SQIVND (reference sequence). Trimming stripped 9 bases from V and 5 bases from J, with 16 bases between. This CDR3 is built from 13 residues. CDR3 coding DNA: TGTGCCAGCAGGAGGGGGCTGAGGGAGACCCAGTACTTC. Encoded protein: CASRRGLRETQYF.

The rearrangement uses TRBV7-8 and TRBJ1-3; D ambiguous. Germline CDR1 is SGHVS and CDR2 is FQNEAQ. V was shortened by 1 base and J by 2 bases, with 15 bases between the two germline ends. The CDR3 has 17 amino acids. CDR3 sequence reads: CASSLEQNDWTGNTIYF. CDR3 coding DNA: TGTGCCAGCAGCTTAGAACAGAACGATTGGACTGGAAACACCATATATTTT.

The CDR3 here is CASRSVGQGVQETQYF. The CDR3 DNA sequence: TGTGCCAGTAGGTCAGTGGGACAGGGGGTCCAAGAGACCCAGTACTTC. J is TRBJ2-5 and V is TRBV19, with 11 bases matching TRBD1. Per germline, CDR1 LNHDA and CDR2 SQIVND (reference sequence). The CDR3 consists of 16 residues. With V trimmed by 6 bases and J by 1 base, 7 bases remained unmatched.

The chain joins TRBV28 to TRBJ1-2, with a weak D call TRBD1 (6 bases). CDR1 and CDR2 (germline): MDHEN, SYDVKM. The CDR3 runs to 13 residues. V lost 8 bases and J lost 6, with 16 bases in between. The CDR3 is CASDSWGGHGYTF. CDR3 coding DNA: TGTGCCAGCGATTCGTGGGGGGGCCATGGCTACACCTTC.

The V gene is TRBV19, the J gene TRBJ2-7; 8 bases match TRBD1. With 4 bases clipped from V and 2 bases from J, the junction kept 4 bases outside the gene matches. Germline CDR1 and CDR2: LNHDA and SQIVND (reference sequence). The CDR3 covers 14 residues. This chain's CDR3 is CASSTRQGPYEQYF. The CDR3 region has the DNA TGTGCCAGTAGTACCCGACAGGGGCCCTACGAGCAGTACTTC. The full variable domain, in which reference TRBV19 and TRBJ2-7 provide the parts outside the CDR3, is DGGITQSPKYLFRKEGQNVTLSCEQNLNHDAMYWYRQDPGQGLRLIYYSQIVNDFQKGDIAEGYSVSREKKESFPLTVTSAQKNPTAFYLCASSTRQGPYEQYFGPGTRLTVT.

The chain has TRBV27 and TRBJ2-1; D unresolved. CDR1 is MNHEY, CDR2 SMNVEV, per germline (reference sequence). Deletions cut 1 base from V and 0 bases from J, with 10 bases between. The CDR3 runs 16 residues. CDR3 region: CASSLLSVSSYNEQFF. CDR3 nucleotides: TGTGCCAGCAGTTTATTGTCAGTGAGCTCCTACAATGAGCAGTTCTTC.

The genes are TRBV10-3 and TRBJ1-1, with TRBD1 as a possible D gene (5 bases). The CDR3 sequence is 17 residues long. V lost 9 bases and J 2 bases, leaving 25 bases between the germline ends. CDR1 is ENHRY and CDR2 is SYGVKD in the germline V gene. CDR3 bases: TGTGCCATATCCCCCCGGGGAGATGAGAGGGGAAACACTGAAGCTTTCTTT. As protein: CAISPRGDERGNTEAFF.

This clone was detected many times. The rearrangement joins TRBV6-6 to TRBJ1-4; no reliable D call. The CDR3 sequence is 14 residues long. Germline CDR1 and CDR2: MNHNY and SVGAGI (reference sequence). Trimming took off 2 bases at V and 7 bases at J, with 11 bases between the two ends. CDR3 nucleotide sequence: TGTGCCAGCAGTTACGGGCAGGAGAGTGAAAAACTGTTTTTT. Its translation: CASSYGQESEKLFF.

This clone was seen only once. The chain joins TRBV29-1 to TRBJ2-3, with 8 bases matching TRBD2. Germline assignment: CDR1 SQVTM and CDR2 ANQGSEA. The CDR3 sequence is 16 residues long. The ends lost 0 bases at V and 2 bases at J; junction bases unmatched: 7. The CDR3 DNA reads as TGCAGCGTTGAAGATCGGGCGCGGGGGGTCACAGATACGCAGTATTTT. Its protein is CSVEDRARGVTDTQYF.

The V call is TRBV11-2, the J call TRBJ2-2; weak D call: TRBD1 (5 bases). The CDR3 has 14 residues. The V end lost 5 bases, the J end lost 1 base, and 8 bases lay between the germline ends. CDR1 and CDR2 from the germline V gene are SGHAT and FQNNGV. DNA of the CDR3: TGTGCCAGCAGCCTCGACAGGAACACCGGGGAGCTGTTTTTT. Its protein is CASSLDRNTGELFF. Drawing the rest from reference TRBV11-2 and TRBJ2-2, the complete variable domain is EAGVAQSPRYKIIEKRQSVAFWCNPISGHATLYWYQQILGQGPKLLIQFQNNGVVDDSQLPKDRFSAERLKGVDSTLKIQPAKLEDSAVYLCASSLDRNTGELFFGEGSRLTVL.

This clone has just one count. The chain couples TRBV7-3 to TRBJ1-5; no firm D call. Germline V gene lookup returns CDR1 SGHTA and CDR2 FQGTGA. V was shortened by 3 bases and J by 7 bases, with 10 bases between the two germline ends. CDR3 length equals 13 residues. The CDR3 DNA reads as TGTGCCAGCAGCTTTACCCGAGACCAGCCCCAGCATTTT. It specifies CASSFTRDQPQHF.

The V call is TRBV7-3, the J call TRBJ2-2, with D perhaps given as TRBD1 or TRBD2 (5 bases each). Germline CDR1 is SGHTA and CDR2 is FQGTGA. The CDR3 consists of 16 residues. V dropped 3 bases and J dropped 5 bases, with 16 bases sitting between them. CDR3 in DNA: TGTGCCAGCAGCTTTGCAGGGCGACGAGGGACCGGGGAGCTGTTTTTT. This translates into CASSFAGRRGTGELFF. The variable domain in full, with the rest retrieved from reference TRBV7-3 and TRBJ2-2, is GAGVSQTPSNKVTEKGKYVELRCDPISGHTALYWYRQSLGQGPEFLIYFQGTGAADDSGLPNDRFFAVRPEGSVSTLKIQRTERGDSAVYLCASSFAGRRGTGELFFGEGSRLTVL.

V and J are TRBV11-2 and TRBJ1-2; 10 bases map to TRBD1. V shed 5 bases, J shed 5 bases, and the junction held 5 bases outside the gene matches. This CDR3 is built from 14 residues. The V gene's germline CDR1 is SGHAT and CDR2 FQNNGV. The CDR3 loop reads CASSRQGALYGYTF. In DNA form, the CDR3 reads TGTGCCAGCAGCCGACAGGGGGCATTGTATGGCTACACCTTC.

The V gene is TRBV5-4, the J gene TRBJ2-3; perhaps TRBD2 as D (5 bases). The germline CDR1 and CDR2 sequences are SGHNT and YYREEE (reference sequence). V lost 2 bases, J lost 0 bases, and 10 bases lay in between. This CDR3 spans 15 amino acids. CDR3 coding DNA: TGTGCCAGCAGCTTAACGGGGAGCAGCACAGATACGCAGTATTTT. Translation: CASSLTGSSTDTQYF.

The rearrangement uses TRBV12-5 and TRBJ1-3, with 7 bases that match TRBD1. Germline CDR1 reads LGHNT; CDR2 reads FRNRAP. The CDR3 is 14 amino acids. The J segment lost 8 bases and the V segment lost 1 base, leaving 5 bases of the junction unmatched. CDR3 sequence reads: CASGLDDRADTIYF. CDR3 nucleotides: TGTGCTAGTGGTTTGGACGACAGGGCGGACACCATATATTTT.